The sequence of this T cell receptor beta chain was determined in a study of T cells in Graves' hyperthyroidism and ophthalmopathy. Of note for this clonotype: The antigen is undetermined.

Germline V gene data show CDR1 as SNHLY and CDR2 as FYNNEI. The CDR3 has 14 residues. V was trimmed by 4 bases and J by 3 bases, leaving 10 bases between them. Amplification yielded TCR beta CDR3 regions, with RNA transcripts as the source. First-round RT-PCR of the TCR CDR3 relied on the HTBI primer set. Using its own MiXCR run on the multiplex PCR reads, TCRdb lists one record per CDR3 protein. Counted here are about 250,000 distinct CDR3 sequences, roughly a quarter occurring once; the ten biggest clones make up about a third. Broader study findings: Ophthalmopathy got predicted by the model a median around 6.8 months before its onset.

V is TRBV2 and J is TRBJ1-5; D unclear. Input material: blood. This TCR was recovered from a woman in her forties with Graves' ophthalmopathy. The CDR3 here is CASSVVVSNQPQHF. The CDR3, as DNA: TGTGCCAGCAGTGTGGTGGTATCCAATCAGCCCCAGCATTTT.